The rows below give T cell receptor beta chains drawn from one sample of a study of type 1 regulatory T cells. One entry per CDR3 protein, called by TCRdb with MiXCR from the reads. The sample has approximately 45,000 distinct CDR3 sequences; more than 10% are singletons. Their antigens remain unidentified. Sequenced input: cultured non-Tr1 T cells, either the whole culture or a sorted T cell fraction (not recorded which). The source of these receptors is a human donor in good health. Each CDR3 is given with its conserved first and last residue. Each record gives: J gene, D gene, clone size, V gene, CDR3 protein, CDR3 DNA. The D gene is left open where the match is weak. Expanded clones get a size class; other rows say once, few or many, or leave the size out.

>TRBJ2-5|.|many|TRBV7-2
CASAIGGTAETQYF
TGTGCCAGCGCCATTGGAGGTACCGCCGAGACCCAGTACTTC
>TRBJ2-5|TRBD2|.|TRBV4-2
CASSQVSAGVGKVTQYF
TGTGCCAGCAGCCAAGTCTCAGCGGGAGTAGGAAAAGTGACCCAGTACTTC
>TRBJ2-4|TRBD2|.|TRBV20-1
CSARRGTSGSDIQYF
TGCAGTGCTCGAAGGGGGACTAGCGGGAGTGACATTCAGTACTTC
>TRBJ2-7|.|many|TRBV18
CASSPLAYEQYF
TGTGCCAGCTCACCACTGGCCTACGAGCAGTACTTC
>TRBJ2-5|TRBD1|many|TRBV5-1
CASSLGQGVETQYF
TGCGCCAGCAGCTTGGGACAGGGTGTGGAGACCCAGTACTTC
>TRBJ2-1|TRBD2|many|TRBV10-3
CAIGTVLSGSHPYNEQFF
TGTGCCATTGGAACAGTACTTAGCGGGAGCCATCCCTACAATGAGCAGTTCTTC
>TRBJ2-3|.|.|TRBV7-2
CASSLFPGPQYF
TGTGCCAGCAGCTTGTTCCCTGGCCCGCAGTATTTT
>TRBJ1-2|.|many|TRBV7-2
CASSLLADASGYTF
TGTGCCAGCAGCTTACTGGCTGATGCCTCTGGCTACACCTTC
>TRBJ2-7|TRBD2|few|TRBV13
CASSSKPAGAFEQYF
TGTGCCAGCAGCTCGAAACCAGCGGGGGCCTTCGAGCAGTACTTC
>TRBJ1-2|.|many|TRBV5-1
CASSDPPFYGYTF
TGCGCCAGCAGCGATCCCCCTTTCTATGGCTACACCTTC
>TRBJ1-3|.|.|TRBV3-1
CASSQDVRRPLGSGNTIYF
TGTGCCAGCAGCCAAGATGTTCGCCGGCCTTTGGGCTCTGGAAACACCATATATTTT
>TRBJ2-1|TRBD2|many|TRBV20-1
CSARDSASGRFF
TGCAGTGCTAGAGATTCAGCTAGCGGGAGGTTCTTC
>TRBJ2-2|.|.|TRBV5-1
CASSVDSPNTGELFF
TGCGCCAGCAGCGTTGACTCCCCGAACACCGGGGAGCTGTTTTTT
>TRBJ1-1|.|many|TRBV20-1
CSARAGYEAFF
TGCAGTGCTAGAGCTGGGTATGAAGCTTTCTTT
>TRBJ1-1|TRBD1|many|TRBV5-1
CASSLQGRGEAFF
TGCGCCAGCAGCTTACAGGGGCGCGGTGAAGCTTTCTTT
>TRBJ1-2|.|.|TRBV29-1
CSVEGGAGGYTF
TGCAGCGTTGAAGGAGGGGCCGGAGGCTACACCTTC
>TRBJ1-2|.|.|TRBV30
CAWSPGGYGYTF
TGTGCCTGGAGTCCTGGTGGCTATGGCTACACCTTC
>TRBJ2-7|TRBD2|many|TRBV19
CASSIATSGASMGEQYF
TGTGCCAGTAGTATTGCAACTAGCGGGGCCTCTATGGGTGAGCAGTACTTC
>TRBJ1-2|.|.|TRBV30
CAWSAALGYTF
TGTGCCTGGAGCGCTGCGCTTGGCTACACCTTC
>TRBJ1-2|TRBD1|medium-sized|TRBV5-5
CASSYPTGLNYGYTF
TGTGCCAGCAGCTATCCGACAGGGCTTAACTATGGCTACACCTTC
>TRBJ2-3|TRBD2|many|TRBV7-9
CASSPWTSGRSADTQYF
TGTGCCAGCAGCCCATGGACTAGCGGCCGGTCAGCAGATACGCAGTATTTT
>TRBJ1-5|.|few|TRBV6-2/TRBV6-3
CASRSTQGRGQPQHF
TGTGCCAGCAGGTCAACACAGGGCCGGGGTCAGCCCCAGCATTTT
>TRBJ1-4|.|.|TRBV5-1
CASSLLAGGLGEKLFF
TGCGCCAGCAGCTTGTTGGCGGGGGGTTTGGGTGAAAAACTGTTTTTT
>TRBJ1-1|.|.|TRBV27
CASSTISGLAEAFF
TGTGCCAGCAGCACTATCTCCGGGTTGGCTGAAGCTTTCTTT
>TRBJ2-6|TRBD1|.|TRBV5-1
CASSAGTGSGANVLTF
TGCGCCAGCAGCGCAGGGACAGGCTCTGGGGCCAACGTCCTGACTTTC
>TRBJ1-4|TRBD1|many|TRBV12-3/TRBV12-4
CASTVTGDYEKLFF
TGTGCCAGCACCGTAACAGGGGATTATGAAAAACTGTTTTTT
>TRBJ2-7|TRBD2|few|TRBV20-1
CSVSTSGMRRYF
TGCAGTGTGTCGACTAGCGGGATGAGGAGGTACTTC
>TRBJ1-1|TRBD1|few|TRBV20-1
CSAVGQGVRFF
TGCAGTGCTGTGGGACAGGGGGTCCGGTTCTTT
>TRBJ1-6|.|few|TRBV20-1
CSASWFTRVGNVPLHF
TGCAGTGCTTCTTGGTTTACCCGAGTGGGGAATGTCCCCCTCCACTTT
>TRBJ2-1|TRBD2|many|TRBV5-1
CASSFYGASGSYNEQFF
TGCGCCAGCAGCTTCTACGGGGCTAGCGGATCCTACAATGAGCAGTTCTTC
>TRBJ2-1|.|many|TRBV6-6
CASSLEFNEQFF
TGTGCCAGCAGTTTAGAGTTCAATGAGCAGTTCTTC
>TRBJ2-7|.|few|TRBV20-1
CSAISGYSYEQYF
TGCAGTGCTATTAGCGGCTACTCCTACGAGCAGTACTTC
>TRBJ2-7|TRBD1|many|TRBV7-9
CASSPPRDSYEQYF
TGTGCCAGCAGCCCCCCCCGGGACAGCTACGAGCAGTACTTC
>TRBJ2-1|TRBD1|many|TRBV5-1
CASGRGNEQFF
TGCGCCAGCGGCAGGGGGAATGAGCAGTTCTTC
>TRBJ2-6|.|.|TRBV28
CASISPGANVLTF
TGTGCCAGCATCTCTCCCGGGGCCAACGTCCTGACTTTC
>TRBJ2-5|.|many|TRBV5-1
CASESGSTGETQYF
TGCGCCAGCGAGAGCGGCTCCACCGGGGAGACCCAGTACTTC
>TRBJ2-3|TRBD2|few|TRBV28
CASSASGTLDTDTQYF
TGTGCCAGCAGTGCTAGCGGGACCCTGGACACAGATACGCAGTATTTT